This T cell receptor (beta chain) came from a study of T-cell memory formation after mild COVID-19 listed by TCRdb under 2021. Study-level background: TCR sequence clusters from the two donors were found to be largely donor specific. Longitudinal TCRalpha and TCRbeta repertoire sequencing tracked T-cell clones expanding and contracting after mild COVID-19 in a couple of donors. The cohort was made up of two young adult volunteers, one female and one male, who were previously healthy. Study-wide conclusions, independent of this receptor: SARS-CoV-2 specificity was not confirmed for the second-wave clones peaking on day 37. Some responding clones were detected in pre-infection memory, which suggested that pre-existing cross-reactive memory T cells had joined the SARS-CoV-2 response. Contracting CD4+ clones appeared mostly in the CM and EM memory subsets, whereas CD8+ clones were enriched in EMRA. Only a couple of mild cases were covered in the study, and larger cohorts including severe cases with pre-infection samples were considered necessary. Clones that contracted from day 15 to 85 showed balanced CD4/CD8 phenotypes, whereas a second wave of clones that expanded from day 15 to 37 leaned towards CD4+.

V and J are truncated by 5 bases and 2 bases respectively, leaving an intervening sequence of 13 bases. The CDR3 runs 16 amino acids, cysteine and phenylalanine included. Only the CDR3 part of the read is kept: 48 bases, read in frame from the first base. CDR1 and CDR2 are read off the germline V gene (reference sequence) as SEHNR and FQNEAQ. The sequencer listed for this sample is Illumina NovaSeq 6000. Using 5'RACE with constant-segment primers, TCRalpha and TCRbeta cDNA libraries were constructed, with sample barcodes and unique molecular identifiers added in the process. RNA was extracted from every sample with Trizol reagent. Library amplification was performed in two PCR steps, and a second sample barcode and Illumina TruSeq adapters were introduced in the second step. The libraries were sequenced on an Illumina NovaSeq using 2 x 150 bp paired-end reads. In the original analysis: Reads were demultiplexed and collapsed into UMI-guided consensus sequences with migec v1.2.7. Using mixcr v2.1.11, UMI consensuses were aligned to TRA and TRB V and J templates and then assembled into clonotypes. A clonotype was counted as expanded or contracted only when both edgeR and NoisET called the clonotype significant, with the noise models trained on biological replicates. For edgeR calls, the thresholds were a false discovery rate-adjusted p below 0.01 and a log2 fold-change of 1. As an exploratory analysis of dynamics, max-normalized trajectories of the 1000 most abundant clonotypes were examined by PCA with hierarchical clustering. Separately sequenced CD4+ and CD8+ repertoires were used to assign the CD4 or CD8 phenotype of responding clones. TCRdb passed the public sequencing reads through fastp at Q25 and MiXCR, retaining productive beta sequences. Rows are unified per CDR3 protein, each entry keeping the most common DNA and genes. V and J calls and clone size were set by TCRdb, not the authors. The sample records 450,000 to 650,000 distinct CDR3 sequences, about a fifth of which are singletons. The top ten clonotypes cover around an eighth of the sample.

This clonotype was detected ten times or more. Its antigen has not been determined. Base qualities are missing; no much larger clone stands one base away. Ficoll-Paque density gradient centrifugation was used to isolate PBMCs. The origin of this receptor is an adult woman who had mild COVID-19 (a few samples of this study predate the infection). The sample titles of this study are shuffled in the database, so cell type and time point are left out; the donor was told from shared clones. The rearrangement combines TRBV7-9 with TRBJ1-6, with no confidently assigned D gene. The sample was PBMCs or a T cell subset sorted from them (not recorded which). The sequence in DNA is TGTGCCAGCAGCGATGGAAACAAGCCCTATAATTCACCCCTCCACTTT. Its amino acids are CASSDGNKPYNSPLHF.